The 25 T cell receptor beta chains below come from one sample, sequenced in a study of cytomegalovirus exposure and HLA in healthy donors. The table came from immunoSEQ multiplex PCR; TCRdb's copy has only in-frame clones and leaves some out. In the table there are some 140,000 clones, about 83% of which are singletons. Sequenced material: PBMCs. All receptors derive from a woman in her twenties or thirties in good health and CMV-seronegative.

J is TRBJ1-2 and V is TRBV10-3, with a weak D call TRBD1 (6 bases). Trimming cost V 3 bases and J 5 bases, with 16 bases left between them. This CDR3 has 15 amino acids. Germline V gives CDR1 ENHRY, CDR2 SYGVKD. The CDR3 loop is CAISDPGVTQYGYTF. The CDR3 DNA follows: TGTGCCATCAGTGACCCAGGGGTCACCCAATATGGCTACACCTTC.

Concerning this clone: Different DNA sequences within this sample yield the same CDR3. The chain has TRBV2 and TRBJ2-3; 8 bases are a match to TRBD2. V gave up 5 bases and J gave up 4 bases; unmatched junction bases: 8. This CDR3 has 15 amino acids. CDR1 is SNHLY and CDR2 is FYNNEI in the germline V gene. CDR3 DNA: TGTGCCAGCAGTTGGGGCGGGGGGAAAGCAGATACGCAGTATTTT. Protein sequence: CASSWGGGKADTQYF.

The chain carries TRBV2 and TRBJ1-1; tentatively, D is TRBD1 (6 bases). This CDR3 comprises 13 residues. Germline V CDR1 and CDR2: SNHLY, FYNNEI. The V end was cut by 7 bases, the J end by 0 bases, with 9 bases between. CDR3 amino acids: CASKGDLNTEAFF. As DNA, the CDR3 is TGTGCCAGCAAGGGGGATTTGAACACTGAAGCTTTCTTT. The full variable domain, rest sourced from reference TRBV2 and TRBJ1-1, is EPEVTQTPSHQVTQMGQEVILRCVPISNHLYFYWYRQILGQKVEFLVSFYNNEISEKSEIFDDQFSVERPDGSNFTLKIRSTKLEDSAMYFCASKGDLNTEAFFGQGTRLTVV.

V is TRBV4-1 and J is TRBJ2-4; D possibly corresponds to TRBD1 (6 bases). Deletions cut 0 bases from V and 6 bases from J, with 12 bases between. This CDR3 contains 15 residues. Germline loops: CDR1 MGHRA, CDR2 YSYEKL. The CDR3 DNA follows: TGCGCCAGCAGCCAAGACCACAGGGAAGGAAACATTCAGTACTTC. Translation gives CASSQDHREGNIQYF.

This chain connects TRBV7-9 to TRBJ1-3, with 7 nucleotides matching TRBD1. Trimming at V came to 3 bases and at J to 7 bases, leaving 3 bases not matched to a gene. Germline V gene lookup returns CDR1 SEHNR and CDR2 FQNEAQ (reference sequence). The CDR3 extends over 13 amino acids. This CDR3 reads CASSFGQANTIYF. CDR3 nucleotide sequence: TGTGCCAGCAGCTTCGGACAGGCGAACACCATATATTTT.

The rearrangement joins TRBV5-1 to TRBJ1-2; a weak D match, TRBD1 (6 bases). This CDR3 is built from 16 residues. V lost 0 bases and J lost 4, with 16 bases in between. CDR1 SGHRS and CDR2 YFSETQ come from the germline V gene. CDR3 amino acids: CASSLGKTGISYGYTF. CDR3 sequence (DNA): TGCGCCAGCAGCTTGGGGAAAACAGGGATTAGCTATGGCTACACCTTC.

The gene calls are TRBV7-8 and TRBJ2-2, with D hard to call. Trimming shortened V by 4 bases and J by 4 bases, and 16 bases separated the two germline ends. The CDR3 has 16 amino acids. Looked up from germline, CDR1 is SGHVS and CDR2 is FQNEAQ. CDR3 region: CASSSGMPPFTGELFF. CDR3 bases: TGTGCCAGCAGCTCAGGCATGCCCCCATTCACCGGGGAGCTGTTTTTT. The variable domain in full, completed from reference TRBV7-8 and TRBJ2-2, reads GAGVSQSPRYKVAKRGQDVALRCDPISGHVSLFWYQQALGQGPEFLTYFQNEAQLDKSGLPSDRFFAERPEGSVSTLKIQRTQQEDSAVYLCASSSGMPPFTGELFFGEGSRLTVL.

The chain couples TRBV5-4 to TRBJ2-1; the match to TRBD2 covers 12 bases. After removal of 4 bases from V and 9 bases from J, the junction contained 8 bases not matched to a gene. The CDR3 totals 15 residues. Per germline, CDR1 SGHNT and CDR2 YYREEE (reference sequence). The CDR3 DNA reads as TGTGCCAGCAGCCCGGGGACTAGCGGGTTCATTGAGCAGTTCTTC. Protein: CASSPGTSGFIEQFF.

The rearrangement uses TRBV5-1 and TRBJ1-4; D is undetermined. The V end was cut by 0 bases, the J end by 3 bases, with 9 bases between. Per the germline V gene, CDR1 is SGHRS and CDR2 is YFSETQ. The CDR3 loop spans 15 amino acids. CDR3 coding DNA: TGCGCCAGCAGCTTGGATAGAAATCCTAATGAAAAACTGTTTTTT. It yields the protein CASSLDRNPNEKLFF.

V is TRBV19 and J is TRBJ1-2; TRBD1 is a possible D gene (6 bases). Trimming left V 5 bases short and J 6 bases short, with 13 bases between. The CDR3 totals 13 residues. The V gene's germline CDR1 is LNHDA and CDR2 SQIVND (reference sequence). The CDR3 DNA follows: TGTGCCAGTAGTTTCGTAGGGGGAAATGGCTACACCTTC. Translation gives CASSFVGGNGYTF.

Ten or more counts support this clone. The chain joins TRBV18 to TRBJ2-2; TRBD2 matches at 8 bases. The length of the CDR3 is 16 residues. Germline V lookup: CDR1 KGHSH, CDR2 LQKENI. The trim removed 2 bases at V and 2 bases at J, leaving 4 bases unmatched. The CDR3 region is CASSPNSGANTGELFF. CDR3 sequence (DNA): TGTGCCAGCTCACCAAATAGCGGGGCTAACACCGGGGAGCTGTTTTTT.

This clone was seen once. The chain carries TRBV6-5 and TRBJ2-3; D possibly corresponds to TRBD1 (6 bases). Per germline, CDR1 MNHEY and CDR2 SVGAGI. The CDR3 has 13 amino acids. The V gene lost 5 bases and the J gene lost 9 bases, with 15 bases spanning the gap. CDR3 region: CASSRTDAGTQYF. In DNA, the CDR3 is TGTGCCAGCAGTCGGACAGACGCAGGAACGCAGTATTTT.

The rearrangement links TRBV30 to TRBJ1-2; possibly TRBD1 for D (6 bases). Germline-derived CDR1 and CDR2 are GTSNPN and SVGIG (reference sequence). The CDR3 is 12 amino acids. V lost 3 bases, J lost 6 bases, and 11 bases lay in between. The CDR3 reads CAWRRRGDGYTF. CDR3 in DNA: TGTGCCTGGAGACGCAGGGGAGATGGCTACACCTTC.

The CDR3 DNA sequence: TGTGCCAGCAGCCGGGACAGGGATTACGAAAAACTGTTTTTT. It codes for CASSRDRDYEKLFF. The V gene is TRBV9, the J gene TRBJ1-4, with 9 bases fitting TRBD1. This CDR3 contains 14 residues. Trimming took 4 bases from V and 8 from J; bases not matched to a gene: 6. The germline V gene encodes CDR1 SGDLS and CDR2 YYNGEE.

This clone has only a few counts. CDR3 region: CASSSGTGVGEQYF. The CDR3 bases are TGTGCCAGCTCATCCGGGACAGGGGTTGGCGAGCAGTACTTC. The V gene is TRBV18, the J gene TRBJ2-7, with 10 nucleotides matching TRBD1. V shed 5 bases and J 6 bases; nucleotides not matched to a gene: 7. Germline V CDR1 and CDR2: KGHSH, LQKENI. The CDR3 spans 14 residues.

This sequence joins TRBV27 and TRBJ2-3; 7 nucleotides line up with TRBD2. V gave up 3 bases and J gave up 0 bases; unmatched junction bases: 3. The CDR3 has 15 amino acids. Per germline, CDR1 MNHEY and CDR2 SMNVEV (reference sequence). This CDR3 reads CASSLKAGSTDTQYF. CDR3 coding DNA: TGTGCCAGCAGTTTGAAAGCGGGGAGCACAGATACGCAGTATTTT.

This clone was recorded once. The chain has TRBV5-4 and TRBJ2-5; 8 bases align to TRBD1. This CDR3 comprises 13 residues. V lost 4 bases, J lost 5 bases, and 4 bases stayed unmatched. Germline CDR1 reads SGHNT; CDR2 reads YYREEE (reference sequence). The CDR3 sequence is CASSPDREETQYF. In DNA, the CDR3 is TGTGCCAGCAGCCCGGACAGGGAGGAGACCCAGTACTTC.

This clone was seen more than once but under ten times. This chain uses TRBV27 with TRBJ1-1, with D unclear. This CDR3 is 13 amino acids long. Trimming removed 3 bases at V and 0 bases at J, with 5 bases between. In germline, CDR1 is MNHEY, CDR2 SMNVEV (reference sequence). The CDR3 spells CASSFSVNTEAFF. DNA for the CDR3: TGTGCCAGCAGTTTTTCAGTGAACACTGAAGCTTTCTTT.

This clone was recorded once. J is TRBJ1-4 and V is TRBV5-1; 11 bases map to TRBD1. Trimming removed 4 bases from V and 7 bases from J; junction bases left unmatched: 6. CDR1 and CDR2 from the germline V gene are SGHRS and YFSETQ. CDR3 size: 15 residues. CDR3 nucleotides: TGCGCCAGCAGCCGGACCGGGACAGGGGGTGAAAAACTGTTTTTT. This codes for CASSRTGTGGEKLFF.

The chain employs TRBV7-9 and TRBJ2-1, with unresolved D. The CDR3 extends over 17 amino acids. V was shortened by 2 bases and J by 0 bases, with 14 bases between the two germline ends. From germline, CDR1 is SEHNR and CDR2 FQNEAQ (reference sequence). The DNA for the CDR3 is TGTGCCAGCAGCTTACCCGTCGGGTTTAGCTCCTACAATGAGCAGTTCTTC. It is translated as CASSLPVGFSSYNEQFF.

This clone occurred a few times. This chain links TRBV5-6 with TRBJ2-3; 9 positions agree with TRBD2. V dropped 0 bases and J dropped 4; count of bases not matched to a gene: 3. Germline-derived CDR1 and CDR2 are SGHDT and YYEEEE. The CDR3 length is 15 residues. Written as DNA, the CDR3 is TGTGCCAGCAGCTTGGTTAGCGGGGGAGCAGATACGCAGTATTTT. The encoded protein is CASSLVSGGADTQYF.

The V call is TRBV7-2, the J call TRBJ1-6; 9 bases map to TRBD1. This CDR3 has 16 residues. CDR1 and CDR2 from the germline V gene are SGHTA and FQGNSA. V trimming: 4 bases; J trimming: 7 bases; junction bases outside the gene matches: 8. The CDR3 spells CASSYRMDRGNSPLHF. The CDR3 region has the DNA TGTGCCAGCAGCTACCGCATGGACAGGGGAAATTCACCCCTCCACTTT.

The J gene is TRBJ1-1, the V gene TRBV6-6; TRBD1 matches 10 bases. V trimming: 5 bases; J trimming: 2 bases; junction bases outside the gene matches: 8. The germline V gene has CDR1 MNHNY and CDR2 SVGAGI (reference sequence). The CDR3 totals 16 residues. CDR3 nucleotides: TGTGCCAGCAGTCAGACAGGGGGCGGCGGTAACACTGAAGCTTTCTTT. It specifies CASSQTGGGGNTEAFF.

J is TRBJ1-5 and V is TRBV28; tentatively, D is TRBD1 (6 bases). Germline CDR1 is MDHEN and CDR2 is SYDVKM. The V gene lost 6 bases and the J gene lost 4 bases, with 10 bases spanning the gap. The CDR3 is 13 residues long. CDR3 coding DNA: TGTGCCAGCAGGCTTGACAGGAATCAGCCCCAGCATTTT. Its protein product is CASRLDRNQPQHF.

This chain links TRBV5-6 with TRBJ1-3; 9 bases fit TRBD1. Unmatched junction bases numbered 4, after V lost 4 bases and J lost 2 bases. Per the germline V gene, CDR1 is SGHDT and CDR2 is YYEEEE. This CDR3 region has 15 residues. The chain's CDR3 is CASSPDRGAGNTIYF. The CDR3 nucleotides are TGTGCCAGCAGCCCGGACAGGGGAGCTGGAAACACCATATATTTT.